This T cell receptor (beta chain) was captured by sequencing in a study of blood T cell repertoires in COVID-19. Assay used: immunoSEQ multiplex PCR; TCRdb lists only in-frame clones, some missing. The repertoire holds about 76,000 clones, with about 88% as singletons. This CDR3 is built from 16 residues. Germline CDR1 and CDR2: ENHRY and SYGVKD. The junction had 3 bases not matched to a gene; V was cut back by 3 bases and J by 6 bases. Sequencing used peripheral blood. The rearrangement joins TRBV10-3 to TRBJ2-2, with 14 nucleotides matching TRBD2. The receptor's source is a human donor in a cohort sampled during active COVID-19. CDR3 in amino acids: CAISDGTSGSAGELFF. The DNA for the CDR3 is TGTGCCATCAGTGACGGGACTAGCGGGAGTGCCGGGGAGCTGTTTTTT.